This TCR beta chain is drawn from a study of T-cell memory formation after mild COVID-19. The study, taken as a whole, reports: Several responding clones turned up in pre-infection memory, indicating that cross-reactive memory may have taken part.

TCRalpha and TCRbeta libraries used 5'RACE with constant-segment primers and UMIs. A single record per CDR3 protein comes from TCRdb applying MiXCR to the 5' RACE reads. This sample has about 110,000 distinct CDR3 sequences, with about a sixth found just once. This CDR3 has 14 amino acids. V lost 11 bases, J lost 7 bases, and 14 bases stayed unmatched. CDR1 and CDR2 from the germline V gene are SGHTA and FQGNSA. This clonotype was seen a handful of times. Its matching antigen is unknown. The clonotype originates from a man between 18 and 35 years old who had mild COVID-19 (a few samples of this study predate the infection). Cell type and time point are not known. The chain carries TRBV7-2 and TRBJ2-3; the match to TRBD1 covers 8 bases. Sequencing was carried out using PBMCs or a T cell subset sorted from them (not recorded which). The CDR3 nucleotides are TGTGCCTCCAGGGTTTCAGGGGGCTCGAATACGCAGTATTTT. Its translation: CASRVSGGSNTQYF.